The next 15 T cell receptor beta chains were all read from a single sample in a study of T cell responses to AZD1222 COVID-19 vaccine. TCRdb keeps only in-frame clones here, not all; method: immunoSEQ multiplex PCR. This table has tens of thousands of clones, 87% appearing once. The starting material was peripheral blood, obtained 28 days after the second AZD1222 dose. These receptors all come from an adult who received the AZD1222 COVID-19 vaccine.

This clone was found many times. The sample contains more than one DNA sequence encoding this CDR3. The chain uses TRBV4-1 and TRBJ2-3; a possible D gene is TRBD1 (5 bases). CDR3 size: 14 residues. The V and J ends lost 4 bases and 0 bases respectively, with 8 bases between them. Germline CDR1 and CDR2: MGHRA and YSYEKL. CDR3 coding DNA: TGCGCCAGCAGCCCGACAGCTAGCACAGATACGCAGTATTTT. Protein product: CASSPTASTDTQYF.

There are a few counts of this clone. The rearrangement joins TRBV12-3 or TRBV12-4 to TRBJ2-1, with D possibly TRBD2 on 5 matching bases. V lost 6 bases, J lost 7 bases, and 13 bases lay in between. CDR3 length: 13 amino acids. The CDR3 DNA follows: TGTGCCAGCAGCCACGACTACGGTAATGAGCAGTTCTTC. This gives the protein CASSHDYGNEQFF.

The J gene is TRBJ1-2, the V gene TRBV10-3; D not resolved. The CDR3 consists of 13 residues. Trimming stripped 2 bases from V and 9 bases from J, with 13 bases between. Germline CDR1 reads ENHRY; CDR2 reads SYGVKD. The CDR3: CAISEDGVRSYTF. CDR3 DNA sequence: TGTGCCATCAGTGAGGATGGAGTCCGCAGCTACACCTTC.

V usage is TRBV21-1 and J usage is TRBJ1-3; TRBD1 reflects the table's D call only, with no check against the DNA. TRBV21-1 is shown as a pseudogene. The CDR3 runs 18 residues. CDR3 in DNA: TGTGCCAGCAGCAAAGGGCAGGAAATCCCACTCTCTGGAAACACCATATATTTT. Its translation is CASSKGQEIPLSGNTIYF.

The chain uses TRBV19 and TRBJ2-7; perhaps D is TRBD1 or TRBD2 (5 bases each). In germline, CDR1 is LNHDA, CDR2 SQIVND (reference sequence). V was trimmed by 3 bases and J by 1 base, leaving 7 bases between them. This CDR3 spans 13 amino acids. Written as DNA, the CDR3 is TGTGCCAGTAGTATGGGGGTATCCTACGAGCAGTACTTC. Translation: CASSMGVSYEQYF.

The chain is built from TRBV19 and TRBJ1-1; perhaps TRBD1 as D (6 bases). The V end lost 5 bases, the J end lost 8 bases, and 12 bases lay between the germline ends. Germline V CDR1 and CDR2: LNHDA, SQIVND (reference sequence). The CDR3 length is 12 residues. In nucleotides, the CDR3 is TGTGCCAGTAGTTTTCCGGGGGCCGAAGCTTTCTTT. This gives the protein CASSFPGAEAFF.

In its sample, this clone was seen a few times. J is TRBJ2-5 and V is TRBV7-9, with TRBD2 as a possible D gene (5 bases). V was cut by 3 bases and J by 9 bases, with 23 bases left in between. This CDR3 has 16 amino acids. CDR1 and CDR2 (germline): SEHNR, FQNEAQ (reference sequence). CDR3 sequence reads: CASSFTPGPSSAAQYF. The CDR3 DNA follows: TGTGCCAGCAGCTTTACCCCCGGGCCATCGTCAGCGGCCCAGTACTTC. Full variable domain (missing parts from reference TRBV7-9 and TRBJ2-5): DTGVSQNPRHKITKRGQNVTFRCDPISEHNRLYWYRQTLGQGPEFLTYFQNEAQLEKSRLLSDRFSAERPKGSFSTLEIQRTEQGDSAMYLCASSFTPGPSSAAQYFGPGTRLLVL.

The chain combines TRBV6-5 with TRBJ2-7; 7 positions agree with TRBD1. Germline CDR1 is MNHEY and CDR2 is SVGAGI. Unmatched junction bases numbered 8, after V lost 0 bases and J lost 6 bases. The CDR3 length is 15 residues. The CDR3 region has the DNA TGTGCCAGCAGTTACTCGGGAACAGGGGTCGTCGAGCAGTACTTC. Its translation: CASSYSGTGVVEQYF.

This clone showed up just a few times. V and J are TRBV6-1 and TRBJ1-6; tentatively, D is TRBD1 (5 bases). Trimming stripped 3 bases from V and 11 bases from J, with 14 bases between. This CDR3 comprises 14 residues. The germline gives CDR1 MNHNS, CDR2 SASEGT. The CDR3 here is CASSETRVVTPLHF. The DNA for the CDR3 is TGTGCCAGCAGTGAGACCAGGGTGGTGACACCCCTCCACTTT.

CDR3 amino acids: CASSLAGPYEQYF. In nucleotides, the CDR3 is TGTGCCAGCAGCCTCGCAGGGCCCTACGAGCAGTACTTC. This chain connects TRBV3-1 (or the pseudogene TRBV3-2) to TRBJ2-7, with D perhaps matching TRBD1 (5 bases). The ends were cut back, 4 bases at V and 2 bases at J, with 9 bases in the middle. CDR3 size: 13 residues. Germline loops: CDR1 LGHDT, CDR2 YNNKEL (reference sequence).

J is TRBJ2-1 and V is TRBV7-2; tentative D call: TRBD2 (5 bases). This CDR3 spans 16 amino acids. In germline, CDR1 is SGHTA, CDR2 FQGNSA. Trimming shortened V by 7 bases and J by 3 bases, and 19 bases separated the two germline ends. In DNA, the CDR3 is TGTGCCAGCACCCCGGCGGGTCGATCTAGCTACAATGAGCAGTTCTTC. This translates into CASTPAGRSSYNEQFF.

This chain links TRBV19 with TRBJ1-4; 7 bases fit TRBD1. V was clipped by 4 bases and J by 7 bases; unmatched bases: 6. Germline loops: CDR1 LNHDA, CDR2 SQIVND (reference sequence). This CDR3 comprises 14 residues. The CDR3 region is CASSTNRGTEKLFF. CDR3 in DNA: TGTGCCAGTAGTACGAACAGGGGTACTGAAAAACTGTTTTTT. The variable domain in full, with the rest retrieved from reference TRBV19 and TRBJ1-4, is DGGITQSPKYLFRKEGQNVTLSCEQNLNHDAMYWYRQDPGQGLRLIYYSQIVNDFQKGDIAEGYSVSREKKESFPLTVTSAQKNPTAFYLCASSTNRGTEKLFFGSGTQLSVL.

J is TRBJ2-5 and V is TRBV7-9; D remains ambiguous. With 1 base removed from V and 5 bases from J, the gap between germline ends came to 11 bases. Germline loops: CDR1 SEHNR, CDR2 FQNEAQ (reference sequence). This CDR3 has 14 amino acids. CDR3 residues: CASSLDLGLETQYF. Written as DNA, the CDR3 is TGTGCCAGCAGCTTAGATCTGGGTTTGGAGACCCAGTACTTC.

The CDR3 nucleotides are TGCAGCGTGTCGGAACCCTACGAGCAGTACTTC. It encodes CSVSEPYEQYF. The chain is built from TRBV29-1 and TRBJ2-7; D uncertain. The V end was cut by 6 bases, the J end by 2 bases, with 8 bases between. CDR3 length equals 11 residues. Germline lookup yields CDR1 SQVTM and CDR2 ANQGSEA.

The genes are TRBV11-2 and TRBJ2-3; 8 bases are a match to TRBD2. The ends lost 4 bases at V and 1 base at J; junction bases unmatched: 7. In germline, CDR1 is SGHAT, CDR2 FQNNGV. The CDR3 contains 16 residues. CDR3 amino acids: CASSWVSGNRTDTQYF. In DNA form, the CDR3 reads TGTGCCAGCAGCTGGGTTAGCGGGAACCGCACAGATACGCAGTATTTT. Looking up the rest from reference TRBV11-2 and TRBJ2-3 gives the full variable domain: EAGVAQSPRYKIIEKRQSVAFWCNPISGHATLYWYQQILGQGPKLLIQFQNNGVVDDSQLPKDRFSAERLKGVDSTLKIQPAKLEDSAVYLCASSWVSGNRTDTQYFGPGTRLTVL.